Listed below are T cell receptor beta chains from one sample, sequenced in a study of response to subunit inactivated influenza vaccine. TCRdb processed the RT-PCR reads anew with MiXCR; each CDR3 protein has one entry. Here the sample spans 300,000 to 350,000 distinct CDR3 sequences, about a fifth being singletons. The sequencing here drew on PBMCs from blood, taken approximately 22 months after vaccination. These receptors all come from a man in his fifties or sixties who received an inactivated influenza vaccine. CDR3s include the opening cysteine and the closing phenylalanine or tryptophan. D genes are given only for firm matches. Size is stated for part of the rows, as once, few or many counts, or as a class when the clone is expanded.

TGTGCCAGCAGTGCCCCCAGGGGGCGAGTGACTGAAGCTTTCTTT	CASSAPRGRVTEAFF	TRBJ1-1	TRBV12-3/TRBV12-4	few	TRBD1
TGCAGTGCTAGAGATCAGGTCGGCTATGGCTACACCTTC	CSARDQVGYGYTF	TRBJ1-2	TRBV20-1	few	-
TGCAGTGCTAAGGGGACAGGGGGCGCAGGGACTGAAGCTTTCTTT	CSAKGTGGAGTEAFF	TRBJ1-1	TRBV20-1	-	TRBD1
TGCAGTGCTAGAGACACAGGTCGGGCAAATCAGCCCCAGCATTTT	CSARDTGRANQPQHF	TRBJ1-5	TRBV20-1	-	-
TGTGCCAGCAGCCTAACAGGGTTAGAGACCCAGTACTTC	CASSLTGLETQYF	TRBJ2-5	TRBV11-2	few	-
TGTGCCAGCAGCTTAACAGCGGGGGGCGGTGAAGATACGCAGTATTTT	CASSLTAGGGEDTQYF	TRBJ2-3	TRBV7-6	-	TRBD2
TGTGCCAGCAGTTTGTACGCGGGGGCCTCCTACAATGAGCAGTTCTTC	CASSLYAGASYNEQFF	TRBJ2-1	TRBV28	few	-
TGCGCCAGCAGTTATGGGGCTAACTATGGCTACACCTTC	CASSYGANYGYTF	TRBJ1-2	TRBV10-1	few	-
TGCAGCATTTCAGGGGATGATTATCAGCCCCAGCATTTT	CSISGDDYQPQHF	TRBJ1-5	TRBV29-1	-	-
TGTGCCAGCAGCAGACAATGGGGGCGAGGGCAGAAAGAGACCCAGTACTTC	CASSRQWGRGQKETQYF	TRBJ2-5	TRBV7-2	few	-
TGTGCCAGCAGTGAAGCATCCAGGCAGGGCGGTTCACCCCTCCACTTT	CASSEASRQGGSPLHF	TRBJ1-6	TRBV6-1	few	-
TGTGCCAGCAGTTTAGCCCTATTCACGCGGGACACTGAAGCTTTCTTT	CASSLALFTRDTEAFF	TRBJ1-1	TRBV12-3/TRBV12-4	many	-
TGCGCCAGCAGCTTGGCCGTTGGACTAGCGGGAGGTCGGGAGACCCAGTACTTC	CASSLAVGLAGGRETQYF	TRBJ2-5	TRBV5-1	-	TRBD2
TGTGCCTGGACCCCGGGGGCACCTAATGAAAAACTGTTTTTT	CAWTPGAPNEKLFF	TRBJ1-4	TRBV30	few	-
TGTGCCAGCAGCGTAGGAGTAGATAACTACGAGCAGTACTTC	CASSVGVDNYEQYF	TRBJ2-7	TRBV9	few	-
TGCAGTGCTTCGCCGCTGGGCCCTAAAGCAGAAAAACTGTTTTTT	CSASPLGPKAEKLFF	TRBJ1-4	TRBV20-1	-	-
TGTGCCAGCAGCCCCAGGTCAGGGGACAACGAGCAGTACTTC	CASSPRSGDNEQYF	TRBJ2-7	TRBV7-2	few	-
TGTGCCAGCAGCTTAGATCCGGGGTCCTACGAGCAGTACTTC	CASSLDPGSYEQYF	TRBJ2-7	TRBV7-2	-	-
TGTGCCAGCAGTTACTGGGATCGGGATACGCAGTATTTT	CASSYWDRDTQYF	TRBJ2-3	TRBV6-2/TRBV6-3	-	-
TGCGCCAGCAGCTTAATGACTAGTGGTTACGAGCAGTACTTC	CASSLMTSGYEQYF	TRBJ2-7	TRBV5-1	-	-
TGTGCCAGCAGCCTCGCAGGGATGGTGAATTCACCCCTCCACTTT	CASSLAGMVNSPLHF	TRBJ1-6	TRBV5-4	-	-
TGCAGTGCTAGTGCGGCTAGCACAGATACGCAGTATTTT	CSASAASTDTQYF	TRBJ2-3	TRBV20-1	few	-
TGCAGTGCTAGAGATCTTCTAGTGCGTATAGAGGAGACCCAGTACTTC	CSARDLLVRIEETQYF	TRBJ2-5	TRBV20-1	few	-
TGTGCCAGCAGTTACTTCGGACAGGGGCCAGATACGCAGTATTTT	CASSYFGQGPDTQYF	TRBJ2-3	TRBV6-2/TRBV6-3	few	TRBD1
TGCGCCAGCAGCCGGACTGGACAGGACTCTGGAAACACCATATATTTT	CASSRTGQDSGNTIYF	TRBJ1-3	TRBV4-1	many	TRBD1
TGTGCCAGCAGCCCCTGGACAGCGGCGAACACCGGGGAGCTGTTTTTT	CASSPWTAANTGELFF	TRBJ2-2	TRBV4-2	-	-
TGTGCCAGCAGCCCCCATTTCAGCGGGAGCTCCTACAATGAGCAGTTCTTC	CASSPHFSGSSYNEQFF	TRBJ2-1	TRBV4-2	-	TRBD2
TGTGCCAGCAGCCAAGATCCCCCGTCCTTGTCCGGCGGTGAGCAGTTCTTC	CASSQDPPSLSGGEQFF	TRBJ2-1	TRBV4-2	-	-
TGTGCCAGCAGCCCCGGGACAGGGCGTTCACCCCTCCACTTT	CASSPGTGRSPLHF	TRBJ1-6	TRBV12-3/TRBV12-4	few	TRBD1
TGTGCCAGCAGCCCCAGGGGACAGAGCCAAGAGACCCAGTACTTC	CASSPRGQSQETQYF	TRBJ2-5	TRBV7-2	few	TRBD1
TGTGCCAGCAGTTTAGCCAGGGATGGCTACACCTTC	CASSLARDGYTF	TRBJ1-2	TRBV12-3/TRBV12-4	many	-
TGTGCCAGCACGGAACAGGGAGGGGAGAACACTGAAGCTTTCTTT	CASTEQGGENTEAFF	TRBJ1-1	TRBV6-1	many	-